Below are 22 T cell receptor beta chains sequenced from a single sample in a study of shared clonotypes between healthy human individuals. Profiling relied on immunoSEQ multiplex PCR, and the TCRdb table lists in-frame clones only, not all of them. Among some 2,100,000 clones listed, approximately 96% were seen once. Input material: naive CD4+ T cells sorted from blood. Stated subset: CD45RA+ positively selected. The receptors here all came from a man in his late teens or twenties in good health.

V usage is TRBV6-5 and J usage is TRBJ2-7, with D unresolved. Germline lookup yields CDR1 MNHEY and CDR2 SVGAGI. V was cut by 6 bases and J by 5 bases, with 8 bases left in between. The length of the CDR3 is 11 residues. The CDR3 protein is CASSHIHEQYF. CDR3 DNA: TGTGCCAGCAGCCATATACACGAGCAGTACTTC.

The rearrangement joins TRBV18 to TRBJ2-7, with TRBD1 matching over 9 bases. With 1 base clipped from V and 6 bases from J, the junction kept 1 base outside the gene matches. The CDR3 length is 13 residues. Per the germline V gene, CDR1 is KGHSH and CDR2 is LQKENI. CDR3 DNA sequence: TGTGCCAGCTCACCACGGACAGGGGCCGAGCAGTACTTC. Its protein product is CASSPRTGAEQYF.

This sequence joins TRBV7-9 and TRBJ2-5; D gene uncertain. CDR3 length equals 16 residues. Trimming removed 5 bases at V and 5 bases at J, with 21 bases between. Germline V gene lookup returns CDR1 SEHNR and CDR2 FQNEAQ (reference sequence). The CDR3, as DNA: TGTGCCAGCAGCCACTCGACTCCCCCTGGGTGGGAGACCCAGTACTTC. Protein sequence: CASSHSTPPGWETQYF.

The chain links TRBV5-1 to TRBJ1-6, with TRBD1 as a possible D gene (5 bases). The germline gives CDR1 SGHRS, CDR2 YFSETQ. V lost 5 bases, J lost 7 bases, and 13 bases lay in between. The CDR3 covers 14 residues. This chain's CDR3 is CASSTGTSNSPLHF. CDR3 bases: TGCGCCAGCAGTACCGGGACGTCCAATTCACCCCTCCACTTT.

The CDR3 DNA sequence: TGCGCCAGCAGCTTGAGACTAGCGGGGGATAGGGAGACCCAGTACTTC. Translating gives CASSLRLAGDRETQYF. J is TRBJ2-5 and V is TRBV5-1; 12 nucleotides line up with TRBD2. Germline V gene sequence: CDR1 SGHRS, CDR2 YFSETQ. The CDR3 totals 16 residues. The J segment lost 5 bases and the V segment lost 1 base, leaving 6 bases of the junction unmatched.

This chain joins TRBV9 and TRBJ1-2; D gene uncertain. V was cut by 0 bases and J by 3 bases, with 9 bases left in between. CDR1 SGDLS and CDR2 YYNGEE come from the germline V gene. The CDR3 length is 14 residues. The CDR3, as DNA: TGTGCCAGCAGCGTAGACCCGGGTGACTATGGCTACACCTTC. Translating it yields CASSVDPGDYGYTF.

The gene calls are TRBV5-1 and TRBJ2-7, with a weak D call TRBD2 (6 bases). This CDR3 has 17 amino acids. Trimming shortened V by 3 bases and J by 4 bases, and 23 bases separated the two germline ends. Germline V gene data show CDR1 as SGHRS and CDR2 as YFSETQ. The CDR3 region has the DNA TGCGCCAGCAGCTCCCTCCGGGACTCTCCAAGGGAATACGAGCAGTACTTC. This codes for CASSSLRDSPREYEQYF.

This chain uses TRBV7-9 with TRBJ1-2; D unclear. Deletions cut 5 bases from V and 4 bases from J, with 17 bases between. CDR3 length: 15 residues. Germline assignment: CDR1 SEHNR and CDR2 FQNEAQ (reference sequence). This CDR3 reads CASSPVGSAIYGYTF. CDR3 nucleotides: TGTGCCAGCAGCCCCGTTGGGAGCGCCATCTATGGCTACACCTTC.

The chain links TRBV11-2 to TRBJ1-1; D gene unclear. V lost 1 base and J lost 1, with 7 bases in between. The germline V gene has CDR1 SGHAT and CDR2 FQNNGV. CDR3 length: 14 amino acids. The CDR3 reads CASSLGHWNTEAFF. The CDR3 bases are TGTGCCAGCAGCTTAGGCCACTGGAACACTGAAGCTTTCTTT.

This chain uses TRBV6-5 with TRBJ2-7, with unresolved D. The CDR3 covers 13 residues. V gave up 4 bases and J gave up 2 bases, with 9 bases separating them. The germline gives CDR1 MNHEY, CDR2 SVGAGI. Here the CDR3 reads CASSSTQAYEQYF. CDR3 nucleotide sequence: TGTGCCAGCAGTTCGACTCAGGCCTACGAGCAGTACTTC.

This sequence joins TRBV10-3 and TRBJ2-2; no reliable D call. The V gene's germline CDR1 is ENHRY and CDR2 SYGVKD. Trimming took off 3 bases at V and 4 bases at J, with 15 bases between the two ends. The length of the CDR3 is 16 residues. CDR3 in DNA: TGTGCCATCAGTGACACAGCCGGTCCGGGCACCGGGGAGCTGTTTTTT. This gives the protein CAISDTAGPGTGELFF.

The chain couples TRBV7-2 to TRBJ2-5; TRBD1 matches 7 bases. V lost 2 bases to trimming and J lost 2 bases; unmatched junction nucleotides: 5. The CDR3 runs 15 residues. CDR1 SGHTA and CDR2 FQGNSA come from the germline V gene. Here the CDR3 reads CASSLLGRGQETQYF. CDR3 sequence (DNA): TGTGCCAGCAGCTTACTCGGCAGGGGGCAAGAGACCCAGTACTTC.

CDR3 DNA sequence: TGTGCCAGTAGAAAGACTAGCGGACCGCACACAGATACGCAGTATTTT. This translates into CASRKTSGPHTDTQYF. This chain joins TRBV19 and TRBJ2-3; 9 bases line up with TRBD2. The junction had 9 bases not matched to a gene; V was cut back by 6 bases and J by 2 bases. The CDR3 runs 16 residues. Germline V lookup: CDR1 LNHDA, CDR2 SQIVND (reference sequence).

J is TRBJ2-7 and V is TRBV30; D is unclear. This CDR3 spans 11 amino acids. V was trimmed by 4 bases and J by 3 bases, leaving 7 bases between them. Germline V lookup: CDR1 GTSNPN, CDR2 SVGIG (reference sequence). CDR3 coding DNA: TGTGCCTGGACCATCAACTACGAGCAGTACTTC. This sequence encodes CAWTINYEQYF.

The chain employs TRBV30 and TRBJ1-3; no firm D call. The CDR3 has 12 residues. Germline CDR1 and CDR2: GTSNPN and SVGIG (reference sequence). Trimming shortened V by 4 bases and J by 4 bases, and 8 bases separated the two germline ends. Written as DNA, the CDR3 is TGTGCCTGGACAGCGAGCGGAAACACCATATATTTT. Translated: CAWTASGNTIYF.

V gene TRBV28 combines with J gene TRBJ1-5, with D perhaps TRBD1 (6 bases). This CDR3 comprises 15 residues. V shed 2 bases and J shed 6 bases, with 14 bases lying between them. CDR1 is MDHEN, CDR2 SYDVKM, per germline. CDR3 in amino acids: CASSLVQGGRQPQHF. The CDR3 nucleotides read TGTGCCAGCAGTTTAGTACAGGGAGGTCGTCAGCCCCAGCATTTT.

A remark on this clone: Other DNA sequences in the sample encode the same CDR3. This chain links TRBV5-1 with TRBJ2-3, with TRBD2 matching over 8 bases. J lost 0 bases, V lost 0 bases, and 0 bases had no gene match. The germline V gene has CDR1 SGHRS and CDR2 YFSETQ. CDR3 length: 15 residues. Written as DNA, the CDR3 is TGCGCCAGCAGCTTGGCTAGCGGGAGCACAGATACGCAGTATTTT. Translation: CASSLASGSTDTQYF.

The chain carries TRBV6-5 and TRBJ1-5; D gene ambiguous. V shed 11 bases and J shed 3 bases, with 11 bases lying between them. The CDR3 spans 12 residues. Germline assignment: CDR1 MNHEY and CDR2 SVGAGI. The CDR3 reads CACGIDNQPQHF. CDR3 DNA sequence: TGTGCCTGTGGGATTGACAATCAGCCCCAGCATTTT.

This chain uses TRBV5-6 with TRBJ1-3; D call uncertain. Germline V gene sequence: CDR1 SGHDT, CDR2 YYEEEE. The V end was cut by 4 bases, the J end by 0 bases, with 20 bases between. The CDR3 sequence is 18 residues long. The CDR3 is CASSTKLTGPYSGNTIYF. Here the CDR3 DNA reads TGTGCCAGCAGCACAAAACTAACTGGGCCCTACTCTGGAAACACCATATATTTT. Combining the CDR3 with reference TRBV5-6 and TRBJ1-3 gives the whole variable domain DAGVTQSPTHLIKTRGQQVTLRCSPKSGHDTVSWYQQALGQGPQFIFQYYEEEERQRGNFPDRFSGHQFPNYSSELNVNALLLGDSALYLCASSTKLTGPYSGNTIYFGEGSWLTVV.

Note on this clone: The sample carries other DNA sequences with the same CDR3. The chain recombines TRBV5-1 with TRBJ2-5; D gene unclear. The CDR3 loop spans 13 amino acids. From germline, CDR1 is SGHRS and CDR2 YFSETQ. The V end lost 1 base, the J end lost 2 bases, and 6 bases lay between the germline ends. CDR3 sequence: CASSLRLQETQYF. CDR3 DNA: TGCGCCAGCAGCTTGAGACTTCAAGAGACCCAGTACTTC.

This sequence joins TRBV10-3 and TRBJ2-2, with TRBD1 identical over 7 bases. Germline V gene sequence: CDR1 ENHRY, CDR2 SYGVKD. V was clipped by 0 bases and J by 4 bases; unmatched bases: 8. The CDR3 length is 17 residues. CDR3 coding DNA: TGTGCCATCAGTGAGTCGTTGACAGGGTCGGGCACCGGGGAGCTGTTTTTT. The encoded protein is CAISESLTGSGTGELFF.

This clone was seen once. This sample includes further DNA sequences coding for the same CDR3. The chain recombines TRBV27 with TRBJ2-5; D gene ambiguous. There are 14 residues in the CDR3. Germline assignment: CDR1 MNHEY and CDR2 SMNVEV (reference sequence). The V end was cut by 0 bases, the J end by 2 bases, with 7 bases between. As DNA, the CDR3 is TGTGCCAGCAGTTTATCGGGTCGGCAAGAGACCCAGTACTTC. This gives the protein CASSLSGRQETQYF.